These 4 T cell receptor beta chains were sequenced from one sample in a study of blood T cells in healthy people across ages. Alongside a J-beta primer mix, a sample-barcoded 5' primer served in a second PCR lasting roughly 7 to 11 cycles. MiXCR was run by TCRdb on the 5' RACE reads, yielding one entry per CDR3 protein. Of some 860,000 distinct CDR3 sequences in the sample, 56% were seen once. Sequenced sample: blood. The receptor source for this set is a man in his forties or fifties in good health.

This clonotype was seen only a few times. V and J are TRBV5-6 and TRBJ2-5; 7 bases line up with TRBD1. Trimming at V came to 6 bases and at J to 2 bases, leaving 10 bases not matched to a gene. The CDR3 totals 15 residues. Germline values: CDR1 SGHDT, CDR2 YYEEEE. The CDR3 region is CASNLRQGRQETQYF. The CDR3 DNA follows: TGTGCCAGCAATCTACGACAGGGACGACAAGAGACCCAGTACTTC. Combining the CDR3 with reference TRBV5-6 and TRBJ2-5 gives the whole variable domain DAGVTQSPTHLIKTRGQQVTLRCSPKSGHDTVSWYQQALGQGPQFIFQYYEEEERQRGNFPDRFSGHQFPNYSSELNVNALLLGDSALYLCASNLRQGRQETQYFGPGTRLLVL.

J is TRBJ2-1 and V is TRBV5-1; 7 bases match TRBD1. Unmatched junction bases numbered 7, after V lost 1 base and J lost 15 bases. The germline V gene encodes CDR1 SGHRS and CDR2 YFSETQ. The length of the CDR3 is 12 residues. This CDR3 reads CASSLSPGQAFF. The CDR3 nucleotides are TGCGCCAGCAGCTTGAGTCCCGGACAGGCGTTCTTC.

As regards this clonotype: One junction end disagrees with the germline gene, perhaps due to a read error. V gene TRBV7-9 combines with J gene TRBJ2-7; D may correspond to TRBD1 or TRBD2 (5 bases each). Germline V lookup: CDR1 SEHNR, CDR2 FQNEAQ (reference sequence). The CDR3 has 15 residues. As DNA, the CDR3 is TGTGCCAGTAGCTTGGGACCCAGCGTTTCCTACGAGCAGTACTTC. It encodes CASSLGPSVSYEQYF.

In DNA form, the CDR3 reads TGTGCCAGCAGCCTACAGGTAGGCACTGAAGCTTTCTTT. Translation gives CASSLQVGTEAFF. The rearrangement uses TRBV7-3 and TRBJ1-1; the D gene is possibly TRBD1 (5 bases). The CDR3 extends over 13 amino acids. Per germline, CDR1 SGHTA and CDR2 FQGTGA. Trimming pared 5 bases from V and 4 bases from J, leaving 11 bases between.